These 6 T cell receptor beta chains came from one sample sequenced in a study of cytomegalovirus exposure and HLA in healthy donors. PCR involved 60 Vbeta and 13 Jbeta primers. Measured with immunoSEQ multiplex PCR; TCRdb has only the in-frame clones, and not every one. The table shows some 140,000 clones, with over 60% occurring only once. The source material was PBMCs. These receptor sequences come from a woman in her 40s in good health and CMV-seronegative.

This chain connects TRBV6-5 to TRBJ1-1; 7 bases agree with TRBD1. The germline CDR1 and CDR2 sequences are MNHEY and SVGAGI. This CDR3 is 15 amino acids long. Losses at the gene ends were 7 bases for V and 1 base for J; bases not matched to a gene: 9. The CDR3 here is CASKYSGQENTEAFF. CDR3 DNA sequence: TGTGCCAGCAAGTACTCCGGACAGGAGAACACTGAAGCTTTCTTT.

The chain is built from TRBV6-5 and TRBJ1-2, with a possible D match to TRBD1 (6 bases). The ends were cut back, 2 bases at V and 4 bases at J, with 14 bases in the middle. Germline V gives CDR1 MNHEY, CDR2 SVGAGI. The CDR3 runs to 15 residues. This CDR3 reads CASSYGRGWVYGYTF. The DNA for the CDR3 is TGTGCCAGCAGTTACGGGAGGGGGTGGGTCTATGGCTACACCTTC.

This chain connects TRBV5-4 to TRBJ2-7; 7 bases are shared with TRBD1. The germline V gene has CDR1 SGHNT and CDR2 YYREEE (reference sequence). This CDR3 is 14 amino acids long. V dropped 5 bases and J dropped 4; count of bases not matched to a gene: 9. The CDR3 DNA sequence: TGTGCCAGCAGAACCGGGACAGAGGCATACGAGCAGTACTTC. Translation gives CASRTGTEAYEQYF.

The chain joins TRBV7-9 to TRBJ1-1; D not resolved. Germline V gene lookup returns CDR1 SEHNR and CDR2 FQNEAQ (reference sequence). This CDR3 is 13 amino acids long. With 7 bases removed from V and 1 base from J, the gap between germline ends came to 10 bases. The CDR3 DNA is TGTGCCAGCAACGCCGAACAGAACACTGAAGCTTTCTTT. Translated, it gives CASNAEQNTEAFF.

The chain's CDR3 is CASSGERQGDSPLHF. The CDR3 coding sequence is TGCGCCAGCAGCGGAGAAAGACAGGGGGATTCACCCCTCCACTTT. The chain couples TRBV5-1 to TRBJ1-6, with 9 bases fitting TRBD1. The germline V gene has CDR1 SGHRS and CDR2 YFSETQ. V trimming: 4 bases; J trimming: 8 bases; junction bases outside the gene matches: 7. The CDR3 is made up of 15 amino acids.

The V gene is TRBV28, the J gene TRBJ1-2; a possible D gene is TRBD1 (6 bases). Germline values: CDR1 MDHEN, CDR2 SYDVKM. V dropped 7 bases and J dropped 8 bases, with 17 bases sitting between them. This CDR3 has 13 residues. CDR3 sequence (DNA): TGTGCCAGCACCAGAAGGCAGGGGTACGGCTACACCTTC. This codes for CASTRRQGYGYTF.